This T cell receptor (beta chain) was recorded in a study of control samples from healthy donors and cancer patients. Trimming stripped 6 bases from V and 8 bases from J, with 11 bases between. The CDR3 is 13 amino acids. Germline values: CDR1 KGHSH, CDR2 LQKENI. Clones were read by immunoSEQ multiplex PCR, and TCRdb kept only the in-frame ones, dropping some. The table shows about 130,000 clones, with approximately 90% occurring only once. The sequence came from a man younger than 35 in good health. The chain links TRBV18 to TRBJ1-6, with D unresolved. The sequenced material came from blood. DNA of the CDR3: TGTGCCAGCTCCGGACTGACCGATTCACCCCTCCACTTT. Translated: CASSGLTDSPLHF.